This TCR beta chain was identified during a study of T cells in localized non-small cell lung cancer. Overall study results and limits: An association was observed between higher blood T cell density and longer overall survival. Tumor showed lower T cell clonality than uninvolved adjacent lung, where it was highest. The appearance of a median approximately 60 of the top 100 tumor clones was seen in adjacent lung.

Points on this clone: Its antigen is not identified.

Clones were sequenced by immunoSEQ multiplex PCR, and TCRdb holds only the in-frame ones, with some missing. The sample has roughly 38,000 clones; about nine tenths are singletons. This sequence originates from a male donor aged 60 or over with stage II lung adenocarcinoma. The sequencing here drew on peripheral blood mononuclear cells, taken before any cancer treatment.

This chain's CDR3 is CASSLGREARETQYF. The CDR3 DNA sequence: TGTGCCAGCAGCTTAGGGCGGGAGGCGAGGGAGACCCAGTACTTC. The chain uses TRBV11-2 and TRBJ2-5; 8 bases align to TRBD2. The V gene end was trimmed by 1 base and the J gene end by 5 bases; junction bases not matched to a gene: 6. CDR1 and CDR2 from the germline V gene are SGHAT and FQNNGV. The CDR3 has 15 residues.